These 17 T cell receptor beta chains originate from one sample sequenced in a study of blood T cells in healthy people across ages. A sample-barcoded 5' primer and a J-beta primer mix were used in a second PCR of about 7 to 12 cycles. TCRdb fed the 5' RACE reads into MiXCR, producing one record per CDR3 protein. In the table there are about a million distinct CDR3 sequences, around 46% of which are singletons. Sequencing was done on a sample of blood. These receptors all come from a man younger than 45 in good health.

This sequence joins TRBV7-2 and TRBJ2-7; TRBD2 agrees at 10 bases. The J call may be mistaken, given a closer DNA end match to TRBJ2-5. Per the germline V gene, CDR1 is SGHTA and CDR2 is FQGNSA. The CDR3 sequence is 16 residues long. The DNA of the CDR3 is TGTGCCAGCAGCTCCCCTAGCGGGGGCAGGGGAGAGACCCAGTACTTC. This gives the protein CASSSPSGGRGETQYF.

The chain uses TRBV7-9 and TRBJ2-7, with a weak D call TRBD1 (6 bases). Deletions cut 5 bases from V and 0 bases from J, with 14 bases between. The CDR3 is 15 amino acids. Germline-derived CDR1 and CDR2 are SEHNR and FQNEAQ (reference sequence). CDR3 loop: CASSPRDTLSYEQYF. CDR3 sequence (DNA): TGTGCCAGCAGCCCCCGGGACACCCTCTCCTACGAGCAGTACTTC.

This clonotype came up once. V is TRBV20-1 and J is TRBJ2-1; tentatively, D is TRBD1 (6 bases). V was cut by 0 bases and J by 6 bases, with 12 bases left in between. The CDR3 is 14 amino acids. CDR1 and CDR2 from the germline V gene are DFQATT and SNEGSKA (reference sequence). CDR3 sequence reads: CSARDMVGANEQFF. CDR3 in DNA: TGCAGTGCTAGAGATATGGTGGGGGCCAATGAGCAGTTCTTC.

The DNA for the CDR3 is TGCAGTGCTAGAGAGCCAGGGGGGGAAAACACTGAAGCTTTCTTT. Translation: CSAREPGGENTEAFF. This chain links TRBV20-1 with TRBJ1-1, with 7 bases fitting TRBD1. Trimming at V came to 0 bases and at J to 2 bases, leaving 6 bases not matched to a gene. Germline lookup yields CDR1 DFQATT and CDR2 SNEGSKA (reference sequence). This CDR3 has 15 residues.

This rearrangement joins TRBV27 to TRBJ2-1; D is perhaps TRBD1 or TRBD2 (5 bases each). V lost 7 bases, J lost 7 bases, and 23 bases lay in between. CDR3 length equals 16 residues. Germline V lookup: CDR1 MNHEY, CDR2 SMNVEV (reference sequence). This CDR3 reads CASTLYDALGTNEQFF. In nucleotides, the CDR3 is TGTGCCAGCACTCTTTATGACGCACTTGGGACGAATGAGCAGTTCTTC.

J is TRBJ2-3 and V is TRBV7-2; TRBD2 matches 7 bases. CDR1 is SGHTA and CDR2 is FQGNSA in the germline V gene. CDR3 length equals 14 residues. Germline trimming cut 5 bases from V and 5 bases from J; bases unmatched to any gene: 7. The CDR3 reads CASSAQAGKDTQYF. In DNA form, the CDR3 reads TGTGCCAGCAGCGCGCAAGCGGGGAAAGATACGCAGTATTTT.

The chain combines TRBV4-1 with TRBJ1-1, with a possible D match to TRBD1 (6 bases). The germline V and J ends were trimmed by 3 bases and 4 bases, with 15 bases remaining between them. Germline V gene data show CDR1 as MGHRA and CDR2 as YSYEKL. This CDR3 comprises 15 residues. The CDR3: CASSHSITGITEAFF. CDR3 sequence (DNA): TGCGCCAGCAGCCACTCGATCACAGGGATCACTGAAGCTTTCTTT.

The V gene is TRBV6-2 or TRBV6-3, the J gene TRBJ2-3; possible D gene TRBD2, 6 bases. Trimming took off 4 bases at V and 4 bases at J, with 12 bases between the two ends. This CDR3 is 14 amino acids long. Germline V gene data show CDR1 as MNHEY and CDR2 as SVGEGT. The CDR3 sequence: CASSFPGGPDTQYF. The CDR3 nucleotides are TGTGCCAGCAGTTTTCCCGGGGGTCCAGATACGCAGTATTTT.

The chain carries TRBV3-1 and TRBJ1-5; tentative D call: TRBD1 (6 bases). Germline V lookup: CDR1 LGHDT, CDR2 YNNKEL (reference sequence). The CDR3 has 16 amino acids. V shed 1 base and J shed 2 bases, with 12 bases lying between them. CDR3: CASSQGQGMGNQPQHF. As DNA, the CDR3 is TGTGCCAGCAGCCAAGGCCAGGGGATGGGCAATCAGCCCCAGCATTTT.

There are a few counts of this clonotype. The chain carries TRBV6-5 and TRBJ2-3, with TRBD1 matching 8 bases. The CDR3 is 15 residues long. CDR1 and CDR2 (germline): MNHEY, SVGAGI. Trimming cost V 0 bases and J 5 bases; bases outside gene matches: 4. CDR3 coding DNA: TGTGCCAGCAGTTACTCGGGGACAGGCGGAGATACGCAGTATTTT. Protein product: CASSYSGTGGDTQYF.

This chain uses TRBV4-2 with TRBJ2-5; TRBD1 matches at 12 bases. Germline-derived CDR1 and CDR2 are LGHNA and YNFKEQ. The V and J ends lost 2 bases and 5 bases, in that order; junction bases with no gene match: 9. The CDR3 spans 17 residues. CDR3 coding DNA: TGTGCCAGCAGCCAATCCGGGACAGGGGGCATTTCGGAGACCCAGTACTTC. Translation: CASSQSGTGGISETQYF.

J is TRBJ2-5 and V is TRBV12-3 or TRBV12-4, with D possibly called TRBD1 or TRBD2 (5 bases each). The V gene lost 7 bases and the J gene lost 3 bases, with 12 bases spanning the gap. The CDR3 is 13 amino acids. The CDR3 bases are TGTGCCAGCACCGGGACGGTAGAAGAGACCCAGTACTTC. The encoded protein is CASTGTVEETQYF.

The chain has TRBV10-3 and TRBJ2-3; 9 bases align to TRBD2. The CDR3 has 15 amino acids. Per the germline V gene, CDR1 is ENHRY and CDR2 is SYGVKD. J gave up 3 bases and V 8 bases, and 9 bases lay outside the gene matches. The CDR3 coding sequence is TGTGCCATCTGGGGGGGACTAGCCAAGACAGATACGCAGTATTTT. Translated: CAIWGGLAKTDTQYF.

In nucleotides, the CDR3 is TGTGCCAGCAGCAGAACTGCGGGACAGCGTCCCACCCACTATGGCTACACCTTC. Its translation: CASSRTAGQRPTHYGYTF. V usage is TRBV7-8 and J usage is TRBJ1-2; 7 nucleotides align to TRBD1. The CDR3 length is 18 residues. Germline CDR1 and CDR2: SGHVS and FQNEAQ. J was trimmed by 3 bases and V by 5 bases; bases with no gene match: 18. The variable domain in full, with the rest retrieved from reference TRBV7-8 and TRBJ1-2, is GAGVSQSPRYKVAKRGQDVALRCDPISGHVSLFWYQQALGQGPEFLTYFQNEAQLDKSGLPSDRFFAERPEGSVSTLKIQRTQQEDSAVYLCASSRTAGQRPTHYGYTFGSGTRLTVV.

V is TRBV7-2 and J is TRBJ1-2; a possible D gene is TRBD1 (6 bases). The V end lost 5 bases, the J end lost 5 bases, and 9 bases lay between the germline ends. The CDR3 totals 12 residues. Germline CDR1 reads SGHTA; CDR2 reads FQGNSA. CDR3 bases: TGTGCCAGCAGCGTACAGGGATATGGCTACACCTTC. This gives the protein CASSVQGYGYTF.

As regards this clonotype: This could be a read error, since a much larger clone is one nucleotide away. The chain carries TRBV6-6 and TRBJ2-1; D perhaps matches TRBD2 (6 bases). With the DNA end fitting TRBJ2-7 better, the J assignment may be wrong. The CDR3 contains 16 residues. Germline V CDR1 and CDR2: MNHNY, SVGAGI (reference sequence). The CDR3 DNA reads as TGTGCCAGCAGCCCTAGAACTAGCAGGGTTGCGTACGAGCAGTACTTC. Translation gives CASSPRTSRVAYEQYF.

The rearrangement uses TRBV7-2 and TRBJ1-5, with D possibly TRBD1 on 5 matching bases. The CDR3 is 14 residues long. From germline, CDR1 is SGHTA and CDR2 FQGNSA. The ends were cut back, 5 bases at V and 6 bases at J, with 14 bases in the middle. CDR3 in amino acids: CASSAVGGGQPQHF. In nucleotides, the CDR3 is TGTGCCAGCAGCGCAGTTGGGGGTGGTCAGCCCCAGCATTTT.